This TCR beta chain was found in a study of T cell repertoires in aging, cancer and after chemotherapy. The template was genomic DNA from peripheral blood, not RNA. This clonotype occurred a few times. TRB rearrangements spanning V, D and J were amplified using mixed TRB-A/B primers. TCRdb re-analysed the multiplex PCR reads in MiXCR, keeping a single row per CDR3 protein. In the table there are approximately 11,000 distinct CDR3 sequences, roughly a third of which are singletons. Material: blood. The clonotype comes from a human donor in good health.

Written as DNA, the CDR3 is TGTGCCAGCAGCTCTGAACTAGGGCAGATCTACGAGCAGTACTTC. Translating it yields CASSSELGQIYEQYF. The chain carries TRBV5-5 and TRBJ2-7, with TRBD2 as a possible D gene (5 bases). Trimming cost V 3 bases and J 3 bases, with 16 bases left between them. The CDR3 runs 15 residues. In germline, CDR1 is SGHKS, CDR2 YYEKEE (reference sequence).